Below are 5 T cell receptor beta chains sequenced from a single sample in a study of T cell responses to AZD1222 COVID-19 vaccine. Data came from immunoSEQ multiplex PCR; TCRdb stores just in-frame clones and leaves some out. Of about 150,000 clones detected, roughly nine tenths appear once; the ten largest clones hold approximately 3.9%. The sample in question was peripheral blood, obtained 28 days after the second AZD1222 dose. Receptors were obtained from an adult who received the AZD1222 COVID-19 vaccine.

The chain is built from TRBV6-6 and TRBJ1-1; D remains ambiguous. Per the germline V gene, CDR1 is MNHNY and CDR2 is SVGAGI (reference sequence). V shed 6 bases and J shed 2 bases, with 10 bases lying between them. This CDR3 has 13 amino acids. The CDR3 is CASRFGVNTEAFF. Written as DNA, the CDR3 is TGTGCCAGCAGGTTCGGAGTTAACACTGAAGCTTTCTTT.

The chain combines TRBV19 with TRBJ2-2, with 7 bases matching TRBD2. CDR1 and CDR2 (germline): LNHDA, SQIVND (reference sequence). V shed 6 bases, J shed 6 bases, and the junction held 10 bases outside the gene matches. The CDR3 length is 15 residues. CDR3 DNA sequence: TGTGCCAGTAGCCGACTAGCAGGAGTACCCGGGGAGCTGTTTTTT. Translation gives CASSRLAGVPGELFF.

The rearrangement joins TRBV6-7 to TRBJ2-7; D is undetermined. Being an ORF, TRBV6-7 has a function that is uncertain. The CDR3 is 15 residues long. V was pared by 7 bases and J by 1 base, with 17 bases between. CDR3 nucleotide sequence: TGTGCCAGCAATATGAGCCGCCGTTTGTCCTACGAGCAGTACTTC. Translation: CASNMSRRLSYEQYF.

V usage is TRBV7-2 and J usage is TRBJ1-5; 7 bases fit TRBD1. After removal of 2 bases from V and 4 bases from J, the junction contained 2 bases not matched to a gene. The CDR3 length is 14 residues. Germline loops: CDR1 SGHTA, CDR2 FQGNSA. The CDR3 is CASSLTGENQPQHF. CDR3 DNA sequence: TGTGCCAGCAGCTTAACAGGGGAAAATCAGCCCCAGCATTTT.

This sequence joins TRBV5-4 and TRBJ1-1; 7 nucleotides line up with TRBD1. With 4 bases clipped from V and 4 bases from J, the junction kept 10 bases outside the gene matches. The germline CDR1 and CDR2 sequences are SGHNT and YYREEE (reference sequence). The CDR3 is 15 amino acids. The CDR3 nucleotides read TGTGCCAGCAGCGGGTTAACAGGGGTGGGCACTGAAGCTTTCTTT. This gives the protein CASSGLTGVGTEAFF.